This TCR beta chain stems from a study of OX40 agonist ivuxolimab in advanced cancers. Overall study context: Three partial responders included one hepatocellular carcinoma patient and two cutaneous melanoma patients.

V lost 3 bases to trimming and J lost 7 bases; unmatched junction nucleotides: 10. CDR3 size: 15 residues. CDR1 is SGHTS and CDR2 is YDEGEE in the germline V gene. The assay was immunoSEQ multiplex PCR, and TCRdb's table has in-frame clones only and misses some. The table includes 50,000 to 75,000 clones, under 95% detected once. Broader study findings: Partial responders dosed at 0.1-3.0 mg/kg displayed clonal expansion ranking among the lowest. Among expanded peripheral T cells, antigen specificity went undetermined.

On this clone: The target antigen is unknown.

Sequenced here: CD4+ or CD8+ T cells sorted from blood, sampled in a trial of the OX40 agonist ivuxolimab. The chain employs TRBV5-8 and TRBJ1-2; 9 bases agree with TRBD1. The receptor was isolated from an adult with an advanced solid tumor such as melanoma, head and neck, liver or kidney cancer. The DNA of the CDR3 is TGTGCCAGCAGCTCGTTTGGACAGGGGCGAGGTGGCTACACCTTC. Amino acids: CASSSFGQGRGGYTF.